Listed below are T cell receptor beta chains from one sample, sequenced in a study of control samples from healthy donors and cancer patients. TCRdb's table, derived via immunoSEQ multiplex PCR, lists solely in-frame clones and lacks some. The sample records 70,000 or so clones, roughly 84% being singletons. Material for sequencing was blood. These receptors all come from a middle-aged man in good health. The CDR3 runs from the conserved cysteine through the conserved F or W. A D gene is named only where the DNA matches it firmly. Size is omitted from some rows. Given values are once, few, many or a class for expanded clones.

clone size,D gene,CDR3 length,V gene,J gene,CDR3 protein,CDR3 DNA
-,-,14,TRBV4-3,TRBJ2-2,CASSQGSRTGELFF,TGCGCCAGCAGCCAAGGGTCGCGGACCGGGGAGCTGTTTTTT
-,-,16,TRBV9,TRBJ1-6,CASSVEGRAGNSPLHF,TGTGCCAGCAGCGTAGAGGGCAGGGCGGGCAATTCACCCCTCCACTTT
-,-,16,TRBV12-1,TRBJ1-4,CASTPGREETNEKLFF,TGTGCCAGCACCCCTGGCAGGGAGGAAACTAATGAAAAACTGTTTTTT
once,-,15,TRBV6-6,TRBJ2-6,CASSLPISGANVLTF,TGTGCCAGCAGTTTACCAATCTCTGGGGCCAACGTCCTGACTTTC
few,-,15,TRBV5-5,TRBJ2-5,CASSLGSWTQETQYF,TGTGCCAGCAGCTTGGGAAGCTGGACCCAAGAGACCCAGTACTTC
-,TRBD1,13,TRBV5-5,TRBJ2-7,CASIITGTGEQYF,TGTGCCAGCATTATTACCGGGACAGGGGAGCAGTACTTC
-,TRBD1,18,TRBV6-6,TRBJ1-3,CASSPRWTGTVSGNTIYF,TGTGCCAGCAGTCCGCGTTGGACAGGGACAGTATCTGGAAACACCATATATTTT
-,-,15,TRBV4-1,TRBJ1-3,CASSQLSRVGNTIYF,TGCGCCAGCAGCCAATTAAGCAGGGTTGGAAACACCATATATTTT
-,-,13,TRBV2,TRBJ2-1,CASSGLGGNEQFF,TGTGCCAGCAGTGGACTAGGGGGAAATGAGCAGTTCTTC
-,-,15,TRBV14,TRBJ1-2,CASSRASQGNYGYTF,TGTGCCAGCAGCCGCGCTTCTCAGGGAAACTATGGCTACACCTTC
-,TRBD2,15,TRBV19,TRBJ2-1,CASRIREGSYNEQFF,TGTGCCAGTAGGATCCGGGAGGGGTCCTACAATGAGCAGTTCTTC
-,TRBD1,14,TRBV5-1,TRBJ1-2,CASKLQGINYGYTF,TGCGCCAGCAAGCTACAGGGGATTAACTATGGCTACACCTTC
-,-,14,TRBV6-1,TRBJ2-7,CATKGHRDRDEQYF,TGTGCCACCAAGGGCCACAGGGACCGCGACGAGCAGTACTTC
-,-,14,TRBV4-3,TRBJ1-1,CASSFFWGGPEAFF,TGCGCCAGCAGCTTCTTTTGGGGGGGACCTGAAGCTTTCTTT
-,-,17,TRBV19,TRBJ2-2,CASSIDTGHTNTGELFF,TGTGCCAGTAGTATAGATACGGGACATACGAACACCGGGGAGCTGTTTTTT
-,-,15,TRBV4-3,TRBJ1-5,CASSQDIGSNQPQHF,TGCGCCAGCAGCCAAGATATAGGTAGCAATCAGCCCCAGCATTTT
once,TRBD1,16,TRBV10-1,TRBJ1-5,CASSESPQGVSQPQHF,TGCGCCAGCAGTGAGTCGCCACAGGGGGTGAGTCAGCCCCAGCATTTT
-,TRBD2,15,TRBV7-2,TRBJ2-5,CASSLFASGQETQYF,TGTGCCAGCAGCTTATTCGCTAGCGGGCAAGAGACCCAGTACTTC
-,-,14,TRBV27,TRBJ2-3,CASSLWGGTDTQYF,TGTGCCAGCAGTTTATGGGGAGGCACAGATACGCAGTATTTT
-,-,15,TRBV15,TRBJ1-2,CATSRPPTPVYGYTF,TGTGCCACCAGCAGACCACCTACACCGGTCTATGGCTACACCTTC
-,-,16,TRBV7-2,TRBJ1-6,CASSSRGSGANSPLHF,TGTGCCAGCAGCTCTAGGGGATCCGGGGCTAATTCACCCCTCCACTTT
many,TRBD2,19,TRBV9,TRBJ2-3,CASSGRPGTSGTAEDTQYF,TGTGCCAGCAGCGGGAGACCTGGGACTAGCGGGACCGCGGAAGATACGCAGTATTTT
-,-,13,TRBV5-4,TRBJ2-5,CASSLDRQETQYF,TGTGCCAGCAGCTTGGACAGACAAGAGACCCAGTACTTC
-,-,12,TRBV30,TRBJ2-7,CAWSLGDSQQYF,TGTGCCTGGAGCTTGGGAGACAGCCAGCAGTACTTC
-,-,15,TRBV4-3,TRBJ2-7,CASSQESRGWYEQYF,TGCGCCAGCAGCCAAGAAAGCAGGGGATGGTACGAGCAGTACTTC
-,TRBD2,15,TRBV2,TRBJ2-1,CASSEASGGANEQFF,TGTGCCAGCAGTGAAGCTAGCGGGGGGGCGAATGAGCAGTTCTTC
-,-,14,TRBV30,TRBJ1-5,CAWRVAGNSQPQHF,TGTGCCTGGAGAGTAGCGGGGAATAGTCAGCCCCAGCATTTT
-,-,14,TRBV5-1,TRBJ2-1,CASRLDTHNNEQFF,TGCGCCAGCCGGCTGGACACACACAACAATGAGCAGTTCTTC
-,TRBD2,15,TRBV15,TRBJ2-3,CATSPRLAGADTQYF,TGTGCCACCAGCCCTAGACTAGCGGGGGCAGATACGCAGTATTTT
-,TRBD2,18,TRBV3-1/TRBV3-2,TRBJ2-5,CASSQVVSGGPGWETQYF,TGTGCCAGCAGCCAAGTGGTTAGCGGGGGCCCGGGTTGGGAGACCCAGTACTTC
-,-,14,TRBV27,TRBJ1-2,CASSPGQTLYGYTF,TGTGCCAGCAGCCCCGGACAGACTCTCTATGGCTACACCTTC
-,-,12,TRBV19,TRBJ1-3,CASRTAGNTIYF,TGTGCCAGTAGGACAGCTGGAAACACCATATATTTT
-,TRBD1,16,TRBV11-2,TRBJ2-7,CASSLHGTGLSYEQYF,TGTGCCAGCAGCTTACATGGGACAGGCCTTTCCTACGAGCAGTACTTC
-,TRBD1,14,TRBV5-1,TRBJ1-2,CASSLGQGTRGYTF,TGCGCCAGCAGCTTGGGACAGGGAACCCGTGGCTACACCTTC
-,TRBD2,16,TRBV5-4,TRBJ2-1,CASSSTRTSGYNEQFF,TGTGCCAGCAGCTCTACTAGGACTAGCGGGTACAATGAGCAGTTCTTC
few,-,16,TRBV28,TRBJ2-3,CASSPIQGGSTDTQYF,TGTGCCAGCAGTCCTATACAAGGGGGGAGCACAGATACGCAGTATTTT
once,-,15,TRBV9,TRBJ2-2,CASSVGWADGGELFF,TGTGCCAGCAGCGTAGGTTGGGCCGATGGCGGGGAGCTGTTTTTT
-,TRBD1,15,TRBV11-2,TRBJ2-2,CASSLAQGASGELFF,TGTGCCAGCAGCTTAGCACAGGGGGCGTCCGGGGAGCTGTTTTTT